This T cell receptor (beta chain) was sequenced in a study of blood T cell repertoires in COVID-19. With V trimmed by 4 bases and J by 15 bases, 15 bases remained unmatched. This CDR3 has 17 residues. Germline V gene sequence: CDR1 LGHDT, CDR2 YNNKEL (reference sequence). Original data processing: Amplification of reference gene primers provided the estimated nucleated cell counts. Sequencing was performed with immunoSEQ multiplex PCR; in TCRdb, only in-frame clones are kept and a portion is missing. V, J and clone size derive from that table, while D and trimming were established from the DNA sequence. Here the sample spans around 300,000 clones, nearly 90% being singletons.

This rearrangement joins TRBV3-1 (or the pseudogene TRBV3-2) to TRBJ2-1; 16 positions agree with TRBD2. The receptor's source is a young woman with acute COVID-19. Material for sequencing was PBMCs or T cells enriched from blood (not recorded which). CDR3 nucleotide sequence: TGTGCCAGCAGCCCCCTAGCTCCGGGACTAGCGGGAGGGCCCCCGTTCTTC. Its protein product is CASSPLAPGLAGGPPFF.